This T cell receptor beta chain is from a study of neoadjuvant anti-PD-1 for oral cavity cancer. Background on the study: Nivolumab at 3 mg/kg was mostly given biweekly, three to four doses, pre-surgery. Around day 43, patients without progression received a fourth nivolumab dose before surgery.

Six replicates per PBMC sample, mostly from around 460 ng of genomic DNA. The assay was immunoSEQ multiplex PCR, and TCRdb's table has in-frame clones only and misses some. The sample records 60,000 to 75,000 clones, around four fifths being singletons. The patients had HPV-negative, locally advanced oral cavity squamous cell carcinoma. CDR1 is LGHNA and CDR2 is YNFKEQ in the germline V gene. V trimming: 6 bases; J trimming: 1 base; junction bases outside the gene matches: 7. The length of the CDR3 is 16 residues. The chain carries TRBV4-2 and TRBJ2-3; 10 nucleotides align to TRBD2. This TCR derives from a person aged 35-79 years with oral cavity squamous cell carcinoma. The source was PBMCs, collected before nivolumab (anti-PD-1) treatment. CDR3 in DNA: TGTGCCAGCAGTGTTGGACTAGCGGAAGGCACAGATACGCAGTATTTT. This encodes CASSVGLAEGTDTQYF.